A single sample gave rise to the 24 T cell receptor beta chains below, sequenced in a study of blood T cell repertoires in COVID-19. Method: immunoSEQ multiplex PCR; TCRdb's copy keeps in-frame clones and lacks some. This table has fewer than 250,000 clones, about 80% appearing once. Sequenced input: peripheral blood. Receptor source: a woman aged 40 to 50 with active or convalescent COVID-19.

This clone was observed once. The V gene is TRBV19, the J gene TRBJ2-1; 8 bases map to TRBD2. The CDR3 sequence is 15 residues long. The trim removed 10 bases at V and 4 bases at J, leaving 12 bases unmatched. Germline V gives CDR1 LNHDA, CDR2 SQIVND (reference sequence). The DNA for the CDR3 is TGTGCCACCCAATTACGGGGGGGCCTATACAATGAGCAGTTCTTC. Its translation is CATQLRGGLYNEQFF. Supplemented by reference TRBV19 and TRBJ2-1, the full variable domain reads DGGITQSPKYLFRKEGQNVTLSCEQNLNHDAMYWYRQDPGQGLRLIYYSQIVNDFQKGDIAEGYSVSREKKESFPLTVTSAQKNPTAFYLCATQLRGGLYNEQFFGPGTRLTVL.

In this sample, this clone turned up a few times. The gene calls are TRBV5-1 and TRBJ2-3; 10 nucleotides agree with TRBD2. J gave up 0 bases and V 0 bases, and 4 bases lay outside the gene matches. CDR3 length: 17 amino acids. Per the germline V gene, CDR1 is SGHRS and CDR2 is YFSETQ. The CDR3 nucleotides are TGCGCCAGCAGCTTGGGGACTAGCGGCGATAGCACAGATACGCAGTATTTT. It yields the protein CASSLGTSGDSTDTQYF.

As concerns this clone: This sample also contains other DNA sequences that code for the same CDR3. This rearrangement joins TRBV14 to TRBJ1-2, with D hard to call. The ends were cut back, 0 bases at V and 5 bases at J, with 10 bases in the middle. This CDR3 has 14 amino acids. CDR1 is SGHDN, CDR2 FVKESK, per germline. The CDR3 region is CASSQDSPGYGYTF. DNA for the CDR3: TGTGCCAGCAGCCAAGATTCGCCAGGATATGGCTACACCTTC.

The chain has TRBV19 and TRBJ2-5, with 13 bases that match TRBD2. The CDR3 is 17 residues long. Looked up from germline, CDR1 is LNHDA and CDR2 is SQIVND (reference sequence). J was trimmed by 5 bases and V by 6 bases; bases with no gene match: 12. In nucleotides, the CDR3 is TGTGCCAGTAGCGGACTAGCGGGAGCCGATTCGTGGGAGACCCAGTACTTC. This codes for CASSGLAGADSWETQYF. The full variable domain, in which reference TRBV19 and TRBJ2-5 provide the parts outside the CDR3, is DGGITQSPKYLFRKEGQNVTLSCEQNLNHDAMYWYRQDPGQGLRLIYYSQIVNDFQKGDIAEGYSVSREKKESFPLTVTSAQKNPTAFYLCASSGLAGADSWETQYFGPGTRLLVL.

This chain connects TRBV9 to TRBJ2-1, with TRBD2 matching 11 bases. Germline loops: CDR1 SGDLS, CDR2 YYNGEE. The CDR3 has 15 amino acids. V trimming: 0 bases; J trimming: 7 bases; junction bases outside the gene matches: 3. The CDR3 spells CASSVVGTSGNEQFF. Written as DNA, the CDR3 is TGTGCCAGCAGCGTAGTGGGGACTAGCGGTAATGAGCAGTTCTTC.

This clone occurred once. The CDR3 loop is CASTPGNRQYEQYF. The DNA for the CDR3 is TGTGCCAGCACCCCAGGGAACAGACAGTACGAGCAGTACTTC. The V gene is TRBV11-3, the J gene TRBJ2-7; the D gene is possibly TRBD1 (5 bases). Germline values: CDR1 SGHNT, CDR2 YENEEA. This CDR3 contains 14 residues. With 7 bases removed from V and 4 bases from J, the gap between germline ends came to 17 bases.

The genes are TRBV2 and TRBJ1-2; 8 nucleotides match TRBD1. Germline V gene lookup returns CDR1 SNHLY and CDR2 FYNNEI. J gave up 4 bases and V 8 bases, and 6 bases lay outside the gene matches. The CDR3 is 13 residues long. CDR3: CASGETGVYGYTF. The CDR3 region has the DNA TGTGCCAGCGGAGAGACAGGGGTCTATGGCTACACCTTC.

This chain joins TRBV7-3 and TRBJ2-3; 8 nucleotides match TRBD2. CDR3 size: 16 residues. From germline, CDR1 is SGHTA and CDR2 FQGTGA. The V and J ends lost 2 bases and 1 base, in that order; junction bases with no gene match: 5. As DNA, the CDR3 is TGTGCCAGCAGCTTATCAACCGGGGGGGGCACAGATACGCAGTATTTT. Its protein product is CASSLSTGGGTDTQYF.

V is TRBV5-4 and J is TRBJ1-3; D gene uncertain. The CDR3 is made up of 13 amino acids. The germline V gene encodes CDR1 SGHNT and CDR2 YYREEE (reference sequence). The V gene lost 7 bases and the J gene lost 4 bases, with 12 bases spanning the gap. CDR3 protein: CASEERAGNTIYF. The CDR3 region has the DNA TGTGCCAGCGAGGAGAGGGCCGGAAACACCATATATTTT.

The rearrangement links TRBV7-9 to TRBJ1-5, with D perhaps matching TRBD1 (6 bases). The germline gives CDR1 SEHNR, CDR2 FQNEAQ (reference sequence). V lost 5 bases and J 4 bases, leaving 15 bases between the germline ends. The CDR3 sequence is 15 residues long. CDR3 loop: CASSAGAFGNQPQHF. The CDR3 nucleotides read TGTGCCAGCAGCGCAGGGGCCTTCGGGAATCAGCCCCAGCATTTT.

The chain recombines TRBV9 with TRBJ2-3, with D maybe TRBD1 (5 bases). Trimming removed 4 bases from V and 8 bases from J, with 20 bases in between. CDR1 and CDR2 from the germline V gene are SGDLS and YYNGEE. This CDR3 comprises 15 residues. CDR3: CASSPFDSSKITQYF. CDR3 DNA: TGTGCCAGCAGCCCATTTGACAGCTCCAAAATTACGCAGTATTTT.

J is TRBJ2-7 and V is TRBV6-5, with 13 positions matching TRBD2. Losses at the gene ends were 2 bases for V and 6 bases for J; bases not matched to a gene: 7. Looked up from germline, CDR1 is MNHEY and CDR2 is SVGAGI. The CDR3 totals 16 residues. The CDR3 spells CASSYSRRTSGSEQYF. CDR3 nucleotides: TGTGCCAGCAGTTACAGTAGGCGGACTAGCGGGAGCGAGCAGTACTTC.

The chain recombines TRBV20-1 with TRBJ2-7, with TRBD1 as a possible D gene (6 bases). V lost 2 bases to trimming and J lost 4 bases, with 6 bases between them. CDR1 and CDR2 from the germline V gene are DFQATT and SNEGSKA (reference sequence). There are 11 residues in the CDR3. CDR3 sequence: CSARRGYEQYF. For the CDR3, the DNA is TGCAGTGCTAGAAGGGGGTACGAGCAGTACTTC.

The chain has TRBV3-1 (or the pseudogene TRBV3-2) and TRBJ1-1; 8 positions agree with TRBD1. V shed 5 bases and J 7 bases; nucleotides not matched to a gene: 12. CDR1 LGHDT and CDR2 YNNKEL come from the germline V gene (reference sequence). CDR3 length: 15 amino acids. The CDR3 sequence is CASSGDRGSFGEAFF. The CDR3 coding sequence is TGTGCCAGCAGCGGCGACAGGGGAAGTTTTGGTGAAGCTTTCTTT.

In this sample, this clone turned up a few times. The chain is built from TRBV5-1 and TRBJ2-3; 9 nucleotides agree with TRBD1. There are 16 residues in the CDR3. Germline CDR1 is SGHRS and CDR2 is YFSETQ. The V gene end was trimmed by 2 bases and the J gene end by 3 bases; junction bases not matched to a gene: 7. CDR3 protein: CASSLQTGGRTDTQYF. The CDR3 DNA reads as TGCGCCAGCAGCTTACAGACAGGGGGGAGGACAGATACGCAGTATTTT.

The rearrangement links TRBV14 to TRBJ1-1; D remains unclear. V lost 4 bases and J lost 2, with 14 bases in between. This CDR3 has 15 amino acids. Germline lookup yields CDR1 SGHDN and CDR2 FVKESK. The DNA for the CDR3 is TGTGCCAGCAGCCTCGGTTGGCAGGCTAACACTGAAGCTTTCTTT. This translates into CASSLGWQANTEAFF.

The V and J genes are TRBV9 and TRBJ2-1; D may be TRBD2 (6 bases). This CDR3 region has 14 residues. CDR1 is SGDLS, CDR2 YYNGEE, per germline. The V end was cut by 3 bases, the J end by 8 bases, with 15 bases between. CDR3 coding DNA: TGTGCCAGCAGCGAAGGACTACTGGCCCATGAGCAGTTCTTC. As protein: CASSEGLLAHEQFF.

V and J are TRBV7-9 and TRBJ2-7; D gene ambiguous. The V end was cut by 0 bases, the J end by 5 bases, with 14 bases between. The CDR3 has 15 amino acids. Germline V gene lookup returns CDR1 SEHNR and CDR2 FQNEAQ (reference sequence). CDR3 sequence (DNA): TGTGCCAGCAGCTTAGCGCAATTAGTCGAGGACGAGCAGTACTTC. Translation gives CASSLAQLVEDEQYF.

The V and J genes are TRBV7-8 and TRBJ1-4, with 7 bases aligning to TRBD1. Germline V gene sequence: CDR1 SGHVS, CDR2 FQNEAQ. CDR3 length equals 15 residues. V gave up 3 bases and J gave up 3 bases; unmatched junction bases: 4. Here the CDR3 reads CASSFRDSSNEKLFF. The CDR3 region has the DNA TGTGCCAGCAGCTTCCGGGACAGTTCTAATGAAAAACTGTTTTTT.

The chain combines TRBV30 with TRBJ1-2; D is unclear. The V and J ends lost 1 base and 0 bases respectively, with 3 bases between them. There are 12 residues in the CDR3. Germline assignment: CDR1 GTSNPN and CDR2 SVGIG (reference sequence). The CDR3 here is CAWSASNYGYTF. The CDR3 coding sequence is TGTGCCTGGAGTGCATCTAACTATGGCTACACCTTC.

The chain joins TRBV6-2 or TRBV6-3 to TRBJ1-1; D gene unclear. This CDR3 has 13 amino acids. V lost 2 bases and J 4 bases, leaving 8 bases between the germline ends. Germline V gene sequence: CDR1 MNHEY, CDR2 SVGEGT. CDR3 in amino acids: CASSYVAFTEAFF. In DNA form, the CDR3 reads TGTGCCAGCAGTTACGTAGCGTTCACTGAAGCTTTCTTT.

This clone was detected once. The V and J genes are TRBV7-2 and TRBJ2-1; TRBD2 aligns across 13 bases. V lost 5 bases and J lost 5; bases outside the gene matches: 6. Germline CDR1 SGHTA, CDR2 FQGNSA. The CDR3 is made up of 16 amino acids. The CDR3 spells CASSPPGLAGHNEQFF. The CDR3 region has the DNA TGTGCCAGCAGCCCACCGGGACTAGCGGGGCACAATGAGCAGTTCTTC.

A few counts support this clone. The chain carries TRBV5-1 and TRBJ1-6; weak D call: TRBD1 (5 bases). The germline gives CDR1 SGHRS, CDR2 YFSETQ. The V gene lost 7 bases and the J gene lost 6 bases, with 11 bases spanning the gap. This CDR3 has 13 amino acids. CDR3 in amino acids: CASSSTANSPLHF. CDR3 DNA sequence: TGCGCCAGCTCCTCGACAGCTAATTCACCCCTCCACTTT.

The chain has TRBV6-6 and TRBJ1-5, with D possibly TRBD1 on 5 matching bases. V lost 7 bases to trimming and J lost 4 bases, with 17 bases between them. In germline, CDR1 is MNHNY, CDR2 SVGAGI (reference sequence). The CDR3 is made up of 15 amino acids. The CDR3 DNA sequence: TGTGCCAGCACCCCGGGTCAGGGCCGTAATCAGCCCCAGCATTTT. It yields the protein CASTPGQGRNQPQHF.